Listed below are T cell receptor beta chains from one sample, sequenced in a study of blood T cell repertoires in COVID-19. Method: immunoSEQ multiplex PCR; TCRdb's copy keeps in-frame clones and lacks some. Here the sample spans about 410,000 clones, 75% to 90% being singletons. Sequenced input: peripheral blood. The source is a woman younger than 45 with active or convalescent COVID-19. The CDR3 runs from the conserved cysteine through the conserved F or W. The D gene is left open where the match is weak. Where a row states a size, it is once, few, many or the class of an expanded clone; other rows omit it.

abundance,d_gene,j_gene,v_gene,CDR3aa
once,TRBD1,TRBJ1-5,TRBV13,CASSPDREWQPQHF
.,TRBD1,TRBJ1-1,TRBV3-1/TRBV3-2,CASSPGQGAMDTEAFF
.,.,TRBJ1-1,TRBV12-5,CASGLGTGLRTEAFF
.,.,TRBJ2-5,TRBV6-6,CASSYIGAMYQETQYF
once,.,TRBJ1-2,TRBV6-5,CASSTGIGYTF
.,.,TRBJ2-5,TRBV6-1,CASSESFRAGMLETQYF
.,TRBD1,TRBJ2-1,TRBV18,CASSPAGGLYEQFF
.,.,TRBJ2-5,TRBV5-6,CASSLRFHQETQYF
few,.,TRBJ2-1,TRBV6-2/TRBV6-3,CASSYMRETREQFF
once,TRBD1,TRBJ1-1,TRBV10-3,CAISPGQPMTAFF
.,.,TRBJ1-1,TRBV29-1,CSVEPGTMRSEAFF
.,TRBD1,TRBJ2-3,TRBV4-1,CASRGDRADTDTQYF
.,TRBD2,TRBJ2-1,TRBV11-2,CASSGFTSGDYNEQFF
.,TRBD2,TRBJ2-7,TRBV27,CASSAATSGEQYF
.,.,TRBJ2-2,TRBV19,CASSATGSGELFF
.,TRBD2,TRBJ2-1,TRBV3-1/TRBV3-2,CASSQDWSSGAYNEQFF
.,.,TRBJ1-2,TRBV27,CASSSGARGYTF
.,TRBD2,TRBJ2-7,TRBV10-1,CASSLGLANAYEQYF
.,TRBD1,TRBJ1-2,TRBV10-2,CASSVQGGNYGYTF
.,.,TRBJ2-7,TRBV27,CASSTGRGLSYEQYF
.,TRBD1,TRBJ2-3,TRBV13,CASSLGRGDRGQYF
.,TRBD1,TRBJ1-1,TRBV5-8,CASSSKKLGQGIKEAFF
.,TRBD1,TRBJ2-1,TRBV7-9,CASSFLSGGQGNNEQFF
.,TRBD2,TRBJ2-2,TRBV18,CASSPTLTGGTGELFF
.,TRBD1,TRBJ1-2,TRBV10-3,CAISETGQGNYGYTF
few,.,TRBJ1-1,TRBV30,CAWSVLPQLQGTNTEAFF
.,TRBD1,TRBJ1-2,TRBV19,CASHGTGGYGYTF
.,TRBD2,TRBJ2-1,TRBV10-3,CAIGREGGNEQFF
.,TRBD2,TRBJ2-7,TRBV25-1,CASSDEAGGHEQYF
.,.,TRBJ2-3,TRBV29-1,CSAEAEWEYF
.,.,TRBJ1-2,TRBV18,CASSLGYRSNGYTF
.,.,TRBJ2-1,TRBV7-8,CASSPVQASSYNEQFF
.,.,TRBJ2-7,TRBV11-2,CASSLVRGSLDEQYF
.,TRBD1,TRBJ2-7,TRBV6-5,CASRPGTGSYEQYF
.,TRBD2,TRBJ2-7,TRBV15,CATSRTSGTLPYEQYF
.,TRBD1,TRBJ1-6,TRBV19,CASSIGQGMDSPLHF
.,TRBD1,TRBJ1-1,TRBV2,CASSKTGSEAFF
.,.,TRBJ2-2,TRBV11-3,CASRETGYTGELFF
.,TRBD1,TRBJ2-7,TRBV5-1,CASSLDGTDRYEQYF
.,.,TRBJ2-3,TRBV29-1,CSVEVFLATDTQYF
.,.,TRBJ2-7,TRBV2,CATGRDEQYF
.,TRBD1,TRBJ1-2,TRBV4-1,CASSQKKQGAHMGRGGYTF
.,TRBD2,TRBJ2-5,TRBV10-3,CAISAGTSGVQETQYF
.,.,TRBJ1-1,TRBV25-1,CASSDISGNTEAFF
.,.,TRBJ2-1,TRBV12-5,CASGSPEYNEQFF
once,.,TRBJ2-1,TRBV5-1,CASSLSGTYNEQFF
few,.,TRBJ2-5,TRBV10-1,CASSGGPGETQYF
.,TRBD1,TRBJ2-5,TRBV5-1,CASSRGQEQETQYF
.,TRBD1,TRBJ1-2,TRBV19,CASSTDRANYGYTF
.,TRBD2,TRBJ2-3,TRBV5-1,CASSFPSGSTDTQYF
.,.,TRBJ2-1,TRBV3-1/TRBV3-2,CASSHSGSYNEQFF